Given below is one T cell receptor beta chain in context. Its recognized antigen is unknown. Base qualities are missing; no much larger clone stands one base away. In Seattle, one collaborating source enrolled patients while the infection was active and tracked those patients longitudinally over the course of disease. Each collaborating institution followed its own protocols to collect whole blood in K2EDTA tubes. For TCRbeta analysis, collaborators shipped samples as frozen whole blood, isolated PBMCs, or DNA extracted from either of those sample types. The sample belongs to a study of blood T cell repertoires in COVID-19 (dated by TCRdb to between 2020 and 2021). Notes on the research overall: The collaborator samples originated in the United States, Italy and Spain and spanned the acute and convalescent phases of COVID-19. The material from the prospective study consisted of cDNA or gDNA derived from T cells, B-cell-depleted T cells, or PBMCs. Subjects who had been exposed to COVID-19, were actively infected with it, or had recovered from it provided the deeply sampled blood TCRbeta repertoires that made up the dataset. The repertoires were released in a freely available public database meant as a resource for research on the immune response to SARS-CoV-2. The samples were drawn from two sources: the first 160 participants of the ongoing ImmuneRACE study, and 950 to 1,500 subjects contributed by 6 global collaborators. The sample metadata nearly always contained a de-identified subject ID, COVID-19 status, age in years and sex. Where available, HLA class I and class II types were obtained from metadata supplied by the sample provider rather than from assay-based typing.

TCRbeta CDR3 regions were amplified from genomic DNA using the immunoSEQ Assay, a bias-controlled multiplex PCR. The study's own analysis went as follows. The number of nucleated cells in each sample was estimated from the amplification of reference gene primers within the assay. To quantify the absolute abundance of each unique TCRbeta CDR3 rearrangement, sequence reads were collapsed and filtered. For each sample, productive Simpson clonality was calculated as the square root of Simpson's diversity index over productive rearrangements. TCRdb limited this immuneACCESS table to in-frame rearrangements with V and J called. A share of clones is missing; checked studies link under half to unresolved V genes, and the rest is unexplained. The V and J calls and clone size are taken from that table; D and trimming were inferred from the DNA. The sample data list 100,000 to 150,000 clones, and roughly 72% of these were observed just once. The top ten clonotypes cover about 5.5% of the sample.

The germline V gene provides CDR1 SGHTA and CDR2 FQGNSA. The CDR3 covers 15 residues, taking in both the cysteine and the phenylalanine. CDR3 DNA only is kept here, 45 bases in frame from base 1. At the junction V is shortened by 4 bases and J by 5 bases; bases outside the gene matches: 10. Results and caveats for the whole study, not just this receptor: The amount of clinical and demographic metadata varied by source and participant and was provided uncurated.

This receptor was identified in a man older than 75 with COVID-19, enrolled during active disease. Sequenced material: peripheral blood. The rearrangement joined TRBV7-2 to TRBJ2-5; 7 middle bases align to TRBD1. CDR3 protein: CASSSSGTVGETQYF. The DNA sequence is as follows: TGTGCCAGCAGCTCCTCCGGGACAGTTGGGGAGACCCAGTACTTC.